This T cell receptor (beta chain) was obtained from a study of human T cells and chemical hapten exposure (dated by TCRdb to the early 2020s). Regarding the complete study: For sensitization, 2% DPC in acetone was applied to an approximately 2 cm by approximately 2 cm area of upper inner arm skin. Weekly therapeutic DPC doses were additionally applied to the scalp of patients throughout the approximately 24-week study period. Patch testing was done on the upper back using Finn chambers containing 0.01% DPC, and results were scored after 6 days according to International Contact Dermatitis Research Group standards. The patient cohort, mostly female, included alopecia areata with under or over 50% scalp involvement, alopecia totalis and alopecia universalis. Libraries were combined into a pool for sequencing, and differences in TCR yield between samples came mainly from small differences in library volumes within the pool. Peripheral blood TCR repertoire changes were tracked in vivo in alopecia patients during primary and secondary sensitization to the hapten diphenylcyclopropenone (DPC). Blood samples were taken from patients before sensitization (week 0) and then at 2, 6 and about 24 weeks after DPC sensitization. Twenty-nine alopecia patients gave blood for TCR sequencing at one to four time points (pre-sensitization, 2, 6 and 24 weeks). General findings and caveats noted by the study authors: No change with DPC sensitization was found in the number of TCRs above 1 in 1000 frequency, and no evidence of global repertoire structure alterations was found. All patients had alopecia, a presumed autoimmune disease, so their immune response might differ from that of healthy individuals. Patch test score correlated positively with the number of PT1 expanded TCRs, reaching significance at thresholds 8, 16 and 32 but not at 4. Expanded TCRs formed significantly more large CDR3 similarity clusters than pre-sensitization or healthy control sets, consistent with antigen-driven responses. After repeated subsampling, the strength of the expansion versus patch-test correlation and the threshold at which it became significant changed.

From a lookup of the germline V gene, CDR1 and CDR2 are MNHEY and SVGEGT. V is pared back by 7 bases and J by 2 bases, with 18 bases lying between the germline termini. Its CDR3 holds 16 amino acids, cysteine through phenylalanine. Kept here is only the CDR3 DNA, which spans 48 bases and is read in frame from base 1. The sample's time point label is to be understood as: patch test 2, 6 weeks after DPC sensitization. The treatment or condition label of this sample denotes: therapeutic diphenylcyclopropenone sensitization with weekly scalp DPC. At each patch-test visit, blood was drawn before the patch test was applied. Patients were considered eligible if aged 18 to 70, diagnosed with alopecia and deemed suitable for DPC therapy, and patients were excluded if pregnant. Total RNA was extracted from unfractionated whole blood collected in Tempus Blood RNA tubes. To prepare the library, RACE was applied. This sample was sequenced with a NextSeq 500. During library preparation, unique molecular identifiers were attached to individual cDNA molecules so that TCRs could be counted quantitatively and reproducibly. Both TCR alpha and TCR beta chains were sequenced from each blood RNA sample. The authors' analysis ran thus. A median of about 89,000 TCRs per sample was observed, with a range of roughly 20,000 to 750,000. The Decombinator software suite was used to annotate the V, J and CDR3 of the TCR reads. Every sample was subsampled to the same number of TCRs (28,000) for the PS versus PT1 abundance plots. TCRs were defined as expanded if absent before sensitization and observed at least eight times at the 2-week time point. TCRdb applied fastp at Q25 and MiXCR to the public reads, then kept only in-frame beta chains. Each CDR3 protein gets just one entry, which takes the most common genes and DNA from the rows behind it. In this record, the V and J calls reflect TCRdb's handling and not the investigators' own analysis. Within this sample are fewer than 95,000 distinct CDR3 sequences, with about 10% of them counted one time only. Around 2.1% of the sample goes to the ten largest clones.

This clonotype was recorded a few times. What this receptor recognizes is not known. It has no much larger one-base neighbor in the sample; base qualities were not kept. This TCR came from a man between 35 and 55 years old with alopecia areata. Some clones in this sample may be carry-over from other donors' samples. This receptor chain uses TRBV6-2 or TRBV6-3 and TRBJ2-1; too little of a D gene remains to name it. The sample was whole blood, taken in connection with sensitization to the hapten diphenylcyclopropenone (DPC). The nucleotides are TGTGCCAGCACCGACCCAGCGTCCGACACCTACAATGAGCAGTTCTTC. The translation is CASTDPASDTYNEQFF.